A single sample is the source of the 3 T cell receptor beta chains below, sequenced in a study of T cell repertoires in cytomegalovirus infection. TCRdb redid the calling of the reads with MiXCR, one entry per CDR3 protein. Here the sample spans about 330,000 distinct CDR3 sequences, over 7.5% being singletons. Sequencing used PBMCs. Receptor source: a human donor in good health (CMV status not recorded). Some clones in this sample may be carry-over from other donors' samples.

This clonotype appeared many times. V is TRBV7-2 and J is TRBJ1-1; D is unclear. Germline V gives CDR1 SGHTA, CDR2 FQGNSA. The CDR3 is made up of 16 amino acids. V lost 3 bases, J lost 6 bases, and 20 bases lay in between. This chain's CDR3 is CASSFLPIRVSAEAFF. In DNA, the CDR3 is TGTGCCAGCAGCTTCCTCCCGATTCGGGTTTCAGCTGAAGCTTTCTTT.

This clonotype was seen repeatedly, ten times or more. The rearrangement joins TRBV19 to TRBJ2-1; D unresolved. Germline V gene sequence: CDR1 LNHDA, CDR2 SQIVND (reference sequence). The CDR3 has 12 residues. Deletions cut 3 bases from V and 7 bases from J, with 7 bases between. CDR3 nucleotides: TGTGCCAGTAGTATGTTTGTAAATGAGCAGTTCTTC. Translating it yields CASSMFVNEQFF. Full variable domain (rest looked up from reference TRBV19 and TRBJ2-1): DGGITQSPKYLFRKEGQNVTLSCEQNLNHDAMYWYRQDPGQGLRLIYYSQIVNDFQKGDIAEGYSVSREKKESFPLTVTSAQKNPTAFYLCASSMFVNEQFFGPGTRLTVL.

V is TRBV28 and J is TRBJ2-1, with 7 bases matching TRBD2. CDR1 and CDR2 from the germline V gene are MDHEN and SYDVKM. The V and J ends lost 8 bases and 4 bases, in that order; junction bases with no gene match: 8. This CDR3 is built from 14 residues. Here the CDR3 DNA reads TGTGCCAGCGGCGGCGCGGGAGAGTACAATGAGCAGTTCTTC. Protein product: CASGGAGEYNEQFF.